The 14 T cell receptor beta chains reported below all come from one sample, sequenced in a study of tumor and adjacent non-tumor tissue in lung cancer. TCRbeta libraries were built with three rounds of nested PCR, modified from ARM-PCR. TCRdb used MiXCR to reprocess the multiplex PCR reads, holding one entry per CDR3 protein. The sample yields roughly 150,000 distinct CDR3 sequences, 60% to 70% seen once. No cell sorting was done before RNA was extracted from the tissue. Sequencing used lung tumor tissue. The origin of the receptors is a man aged 55 to 69 with small cell lung cancer.

This clonotype was detected once. The CDR3 carries no conserved terminal phenylalanine or tryptophan, so it likely arises from a read error. The chain is built from TRBV6-6 and TRBJ1-2, with D unclear. There are 12 residues in the CDR3. CDR1 is MNHNY and CDR2 is SVGAGI in the germline V gene (reference sequence). The DNA for the CDR3 is TGTGTCAGCAGTCATAACGCCGGTGGCTACACCTCC. As protein: CVSSHNAGGYTS.

About this clonotype: Germline and junction disagree at one end, which may indicate a read error. The gene calls are TRBV7-9 and TRBJ1-2; tentative D call: TRBD1 (6 bases). The CDR3 loop spans 12 amino acids. Germline V CDR1 and CDR2: SEHNR, FQNEAQ (reference sequence). Here the CDR3 reads CAIRTASYGYIF. CDR3 bases: TGTGCGATCCGGACAGCGAGCTATGGCTACATCTTC.

Comments on this clonotype: Mismatch with germline at one junction end may stem from a read error. The chain recombines TRBV11-2 with TRBJ2-1; tentative D call: TRBD2 (5 bases). CDR1 is SGHAT, CDR2 FQNNGV, per germline. The CDR3 extends over 16 amino acids. The CDR3 is CASSLLTIGKNNEQSF. CDR3 in DNA: TGTGCCAGCAGCTTGTTGACTATCGGGAAGAACAATGAGCAGTCCTTC.

About this clonotype itself: The conserved final phenylalanine or tryptophan is absent from the CDR3, which likely points to a read error. This chain links TRBV11-2 with TRBJ2-1, with D perhaps TRBD2 (5 bases). The CDR3 length is 12 residues. Germline CDR1 and CDR2: SGHAT and FQNNGV. DNA for the CDR3: TGTTGCAGCTCCCGAGGGCGGAATGAGCAGTTCTAC. Translation gives CCSSRGRNEQFY.

A remark on this clonotype: A much larger clone differs by one base, so this may be a read error. The chain joins TRBV11-2 to TRBJ1-1, with TRBD1 matching over 8 bases. The V gene end was trimmed by 6 bases and the J gene end by 1 base; junction bases not matched to a gene: 10. Germline V CDR1 and CDR2: SGHAT, FQNNGV. This CDR3 is 16 amino acids long. CDR3 residues: CASRPTGVGQNTEAFF. DNA of the CDR3: TGTGCCAGCAGGCCGACAGGGGTGGGACAGAACACTGAAGCTTTCTTT.

The sample holds many counts of this clonotype. The V call is TRBV10-3, the J call TRBJ2-5; no reliable D call. The CDR3 loop spans 12 amino acids. Germline CDR1 is ENHRY and CDR2 is SYGVKD. CDR3 coding DNA: TGTACCGGCGCATCCCACCAAGAGACCCAGTACTTC. It yields the protein CTGASHQETQYF.

This clonotype turned up a few times. A much bigger clone sits one base away, suggesting this may be a read error. This chain links TRBV20-1 with TRBJ2-1, with 14 bases identical to TRBD2. The germline V gene has CDR1 DFQATT and CDR2 SNEGSKA (reference sequence). This CDR3 comprises 15 residues. CDR3 loop: CSVRDRLAGGSEQFF. The DNA for the CDR3 is TGCAGTGTTAGAGATCGACTAGCGGGAGGGAGTGAGCAGTTCTTC.

On this clonotype itself: A much bigger clone sits one base away, suggesting this may be a read error. Because the CDR3 is missing its conserved closing phenylalanine or tryptophan, this is likely a read error. J is TRBJ2-3 and V is TRBV20-1; the D is unclear. Germline V gives CDR1 DFQATT, CDR2 SNEGSKA (reference sequence). The CDR3 is 13 amino acids. The V gene lost 5 bases and the J gene lost 0 bases, with 9 bases spanning the gap. CDR3 residues: CSAGSTSTDTQYY. DNA for the CDR3: TGCAGTGCTGGATCGACTAGCACAGATACGCAGTATTAT.

Concerning this clonotype itself: Being one base from a much bigger clone, this may be a read error. This sequence joins TRBV6-6 and TRBJ2-1; TRBD2 matches 7 bases. The CDR3 totals 15 residues. The germline gives CDR1 MNHNY, CDR2 SVGAGI (reference sequence). V lost 5 bases and J lost 6; bases outside the gene matches: 10. As DNA, the CDR3 is TGTGCCAGCAGTCCTGGGGGGAGGGGTACCAATGAGCAGTTCTTC. This codes for CASSPGGRGTNEQFF.

This chain uses TRBV11-2 with TRBJ2-4, with D perhaps matching TRBD2 (6 bases). This CDR3 spans 12 amino acids. Trimming shortened V by 6 bases and J by 9 bases, and 12 bases separated the two germline ends. CDR1 and CDR2 from the germline V gene are SGHAT and FQNNGV. CDR3 region: CASRLKGLIQYF. The CDR3 coding sequence is TGTGCCAGCAGGTTAAAGGGACTCATTCAGTACTTC. Full variable domain (remainder filled in from reference TRBV11-2 and TRBJ2-4): EAGVAQSPRYKIIEKRQSVAFWCNPISGHATLYWYQQILGQGPKLLIQFQNNGVVDDSQLPKDRFSAERLKGVDSTLKIQPAKLEDSAVYLCASRLKGLIQYFGAGTRLSVL.

This rearrangement joins TRBV29-1 to TRBJ1-4; TRBD1 is a possible D gene (6 bases). In germline, CDR1 is SQVTM, CDR2 ANQGSEA. V was shortened by 7 bases and J by 6 bases, with 12 bases between the two germline ends. CDR3 size: 12 residues. CDR3 nucleotides: TGCAGCGCAGACTACAGGGATGAAAAACTGTTTTTT. Translating it yields CSADYRDEKLFF. The complete variable domain, with remaining parts taken from reference TRBV29-1 and TRBJ1-4, reads SAVISQKPSRDICQRGTSLTIQCQVDSQVTMMFWYRQQPGQSLTLIATANQGSEATYESGFVIDKFPISRPNLTFSTLTVSNMSPEDSSIYLCSADYRDEKLFFGSGTQLSVL.

This clonotype appeared a few times. The rearrangement links TRBV6-5 to TRBJ1-4; 10 bases are a match to TRBD1. This CDR3 comprises 16 residues. Germline V gives CDR1 MNHEY, CDR2 SVGAGI. Trimming removed 5 bases from V and 12 bases from J; junction bases left unmatched: 15. CDR3 protein: CASSTYRGQGERQLFF. In nucleotides, the CDR3 is TGTGCCAGCAGTACCTACCGAGGACAGGGGGAGAGGCAACTGTTTTTT.

As for this clonotype: Possible read error: a much larger clone is one base away. The chain employs TRBV20-1 and TRBJ1-1, with 7 bases fitting TRBD1. Unmatched junction bases numbered 7, after V lost 3 bases and J lost 9 bases. Germline V gene sequence: CDR1 DFQATT, CDR2 SNEGSKA (reference sequence). The CDR3 contains 12 residues. The CDR3 here is CSARRAGGKAFF. The CDR3 DNA sequence: TGCAGTGCTAGGAGGGCAGGGGGTAAAGCTTTCTTT.

This clonotype has just a few counts. The chain couples TRBV20-1 to TRBJ2-5; the match to TRBD1 covers 9 bases. V trimming: 5 bases; J trimming: 4 bases; junction bases outside the gene matches: 8. CDR3 length: 14 amino acids. Germline lookup yields CDR1 DFQATT and CDR2 SNEGSKA (reference sequence). The CDR3 spells CSAYRGRGGETQYF. In nucleotides, the CDR3 is TGCAGTGCTTACAGGGGGCGCGGAGGAGAGACCCAGTACTTC.